The 24 T cell receptor beta chains below come from one sample, sequenced in a study of identical twins. TCRdb reprocessed the 5' RACE reads via MiXCR and lists one record per CDR3 protein. The sample has a few hundred thousand distinct CDR3 sequences; around an eighth are singletons. The same specimen was also included in a second study, on yellow fever vaccine responses in identical twins.

Sequenced input: CD4+ T cells sorted from blood. The source is a woman younger than 30 in good health.

The V call is TRBV4-1, the J call TRBJ2-7, with D possibly being TRBD1 (5 bases). This CDR3 region has 16 residues. Trimming pared 0 bases from V and 1 base from J, leaving 13 bases between. The germline V gene has CDR1 MGHRA and CDR2 YSYEKL. The CDR3 reads CASSQEDAGNSYEQYF. CDR3 coding DNA: TGCGCCAGCAGCCAAGAAGACGCAGGGAATTCCTACGAGCAGTACTTC.

In this sample, this clonotype turned up many times. V gene TRBV5-1 combines with J gene TRBJ2-3; D may be TRBD2 (5 bases). The V gene lost 7 bases and the J gene lost 1 base, with 10 bases spanning the gap. CDR3 size: 13 residues. Germline CDR1 and CDR2: SGHRS and YFSETQ. CDR3 region: CASADGGTDTQYF. The CDR3 coding sequence is TGCGCCAGCGCGGACGGGGGCACAGATACGCAGTATTTT.

The gene calls are TRBV29-1 and TRBJ2-7; a weak D match, TRBD1 (6 bases). Trimming cost V 1 base and J 7 bases, with 14 bases left between them. CDR1 SQVTM and CDR2 ANQGSEA come from the germline V gene. The CDR3 is 13 residues long. Written as DNA, the CDR3 is TGCAGCGTTGAAGCGGCAGGGGCCGGGGAGCAGTACTTC. Protein sequence: CSVEAAGAGEQYF.

V is TRBV20-1 and J is TRBJ2-3; no reliable D call. The CDR3 runs to 12 residues. The germline V gene encodes CDR1 DFQATT and CDR2 SNEGSKA (reference sequence). Trimming shortened V by 7 bases and J by 5 bases, and 13 bases separated the two germline ends. The CDR3 nucleotides read TGCAGTGTTGAATCAGTCGGAGATACGCAGTATTTT. It translates to CSVESVGDTQYF.

This clonotype was detected a few times. The chain combines TRBV28 with TRBJ2-1, with 14 bases identical to TRBD2. The CDR3 is 15 amino acids. J lost 9 bases, V lost 5 bases, and 6 bases had no gene match. CDR1 is MDHEN and CDR2 is SYDVKM in the germline V gene. DNA of the CDR3: TGTGCCAGCAGTACAGGGACTAGCGGGAGTGTTGAGCAGTTCTTC. Its translation is CASSTGTSGSVEQFF.

The CDR3 spells CASSLDWVAVEQFF. In DNA form, the CDR3 reads TGCGCCAGCAGCTTAGATTGGGTAGCAGTTGAGCAGTTCTTC. This sequence joins TRBV5-1 and TRBJ2-1; D remains unclear. The CDR3 runs to 14 residues. The germline V gene encodes CDR1 SGHRS and CDR2 YFSETQ. The ends were cut back, 2 bases at V and 9 bases at J, with 15 bases in the middle.

This clonotype came up a few times. The chain combines TRBV4-1 with TRBJ2-7; TRBD1 matches at 8 bases. Per germline, CDR1 MGHRA and CDR2 YSYEKL. V was pared by 0 bases and J by 8 bases, with 9 bases of the junction left unmatched. The CDR3 is 15 residues long. The CDR3 loop reads CASSQDQTGAVKQYF. CDR3 coding DNA: TGCGCCAGCAGCCAAGATCAGACAGGGGCAGTTAAGCAGTACTTC.

This clonotype was counted ten times or more. CDR3 nucleotide sequence: TGCGCCAGCAGCTTGGAACGTCTGGGCTTCGGGGAGTTCTTC. This encodes CASSLERLGFGEFF. The chain links TRBV5-1 to TRBJ2-1; D might be TRBD2 (5 bases). Trimming took 0 bases from V and 14 from J, leaving 18 bases between them. This CDR3 has 14 residues. The germline CDR1 and CDR2 sequences are SGHRS and YFSETQ.

As to this clonotype: An end of the junction differs from the germline gene, which may be a read error. The chain is built from TRBV12-3 or TRBV12-4 and TRBJ2-2; possibly TRBD1 or TRBD2 for D (5 bases each). CDR3 length: 18 amino acids. CDR3 DNA sequence: TGTGCCAGCTGTTTAGCGCGAACCGGGACCTCGAACACCGGGGAGCTGTTTTTT. This translates into CASCLARTGTSNTGELFF.

The chain recombines TRBV5-1 with TRBJ1-1; D is undetermined. V was shortened by 2 bases and J by 0 bases, with 8 bases between the two germline ends. The length of the CDR3 is 14 residues. Germline V lookup: CDR1 SGHRS, CDR2 YFSETQ. The CDR3 reads CASSLGPMNTEAFF. In DNA, the CDR3 is TGCGCCAGCAGCTTAGGACCGATGAACACTGAAGCTTTCTTT.

This clonotype came up a few times. The V gene is TRBV7-9, the J gene TRBJ2-5; D possibly corresponds to TRBD1 (6 bases). Germline-derived CDR1 and CDR2 are SEHNR and FQNEAQ (reference sequence). The V gene lost 7 bases and the J gene lost 2 bases, with 11 bases spanning the gap. The CDR3 extends over 13 amino acids. The CDR3 protein is CASTLTGQETQYF. CDR3 sequence (DNA): TGTGCCAGCACCCTAACAGGGCAAGAGACCCAGTACTTC. The variable domain in full, with the rest retrieved from reference TRBV7-9 and TRBJ2-5, is DTGVSQNPRHKITKRGQNVTFRCDPISEHNRLYWYRQTLGQGPEFLTYFQNEAQLEKSRLLSDRFSAERPKGSFSTLEIQRTEQGDSAMYLCASTLTGQETQYFGPGTRLLVL.

Ten or more counts support this clonotype. Mismatch with germline at one junction end may stem from a read error. The gene calls are TRBV24-1 and TRBJ2-2, with 9 positions matching TRBD1. Germline values: CDR1 KGHDR, CDR2 SFDVKD. The length of the CDR3 is 17 residues. DNA of the CDR3: TGTGCCACCAGTGATTTAACGCGACAGGGGGGCACCGCGGAGCTGTTTTTT. Protein: CATSDLTRQGGTAELFF.

This clonotype was seen at least ten times. The J gene is TRBJ1-5, the V gene TRBV19, with D perhaps TRBD1 (5 bases). The ends were cut back, 11 bases at V and 3 bases at J, with 8 bases in the middle. Looked up from germline, CDR1 is LNHDA and CDR2 is SQIVND (reference sequence). The CDR3 has 11 residues. This CDR3 is CAGGSNQPQHF. Written as DNA, the CDR3 is TGTGCCGGGGGTTCCAATCAGCCCCAGCATTTT.

The chain couples TRBV6-2 or TRBV6-3 to TRBJ2-7; D possibly corresponds to TRBD1 (6 bases). Germline CDR1 MNHEY, CDR2 SVGEGT. Trimming stripped 0 bases from V and 3 bases from J, with 18 bases between. The CDR3 loop spans 17 amino acids. This CDR3 reads CASSYSIVGGNLYEQYF. CDR3 sequence (DNA): TGTGCCAGCAGTTACTCGATTGTAGGGGGAAATCTCTACGAGCAGTACTTC.

This CDR3 reads CASRLQGGPYEQYF. Written as DNA, the CDR3 is TGTGCCAGCAGGCTACAGGGGGGGCCCTACGAGCAGTACTTC. This chain links TRBV28 with TRBJ2-7; a possible D gene is TRBD1 (8 bases). CDR3 length: 14 residues. The V end lost 6 bases, the J end lost 2 bases, and 14 bases lay between the germline ends. The germline V gene has CDR1 MDHEN and CDR2 SYDVKM.

The chain joins TRBV11-2 to TRBJ2-1, with 9 bases matching TRBD1. Trimming took 5 bases from V and 14 from J; bases not matched to a gene: 7. Per germline, CDR1 SGHAT and CDR2 FQNNGV. CDR3 length equals 12 residues. CDR3 bases: TGTGCCAGCAGCCCAGACAGGGGGACAGAGTTCTTC. Translating gives CASSPDRGTEFF.

This clonotype was counted only a few times. The chain's CDR3 is CASSLRGGGDTQYF. CDR3 bases: TGTGCCAGCAGCTTGCGAGGGGGCGGAGATACGCAGTATTTT. The rearrangement joins TRBV5-6 to TRBJ2-3; 7 bases align to TRBD1. Germline V CDR1 and CDR2: SGHDT, YYEEEE. V was pared by 1 base and J by 5 bases, with 4 bases of the junction left unmatched. The CDR3 loop spans 14 amino acids.

The chain joins TRBV2 to TRBJ1-5, with D perhaps matching TRBD1 (5 bases). The V gene's germline CDR1 is SNHLY and CDR2 FYNNEI. The CDR3 covers 14 residues. The germline V and J ends were trimmed by 2 bases and 4 bases, with 9 bases remaining between them. The CDR3 nucleotides are TGTGCCAGCAGTGAATGGACAATGAATCAGCCCCAGCATTTT. This codes for CASSEWTMNQPQHF.

This CDR3 reads CASGGTGAALGTQYF. As DNA, the CDR3 is TGTGCCAGCGGAGGTACGGGGGCGGCCCTGGGGACGCAGTATTTT. V and J are TRBV6-1 and TRBJ2-3; D possibly uses TRBD1 or TRBD2 (6 bases each). The CDR3 is made up of 15 amino acids. Trimming pared 8 bases from V and 9 bases from J, leaving 24 bases between. Per germline, CDR1 MNHNS and CDR2 SASEGT.

This chain joins TRBV29-1 and TRBJ2-1; D gene ambiguous. Per germline, CDR1 SQVTM and CDR2 ANQGSEA. The V end lost 6 bases, the J end lost 6 bases, and 12 bases lay between the germline ends. This CDR3 comprises 12 residues. For the CDR3, the DNA is TGCAGCGTAACCGGAACCGCCAATGAGCAGTTCTTC. It translates to CSVTGTANEQFF.

The chain recombines TRBV18 with TRBJ1-4; D is unclear. V was pared by 1 base and J by 5 bases, with 8 bases between. The CDR3 covers 14 residues. Germline CDR1 and CDR2: KGHSH and LQKENI. The CDR3 loop is CASSPQGKNEKLFF. The CDR3 DNA is TGTGCCAGCTCACCACAGGGAAAAAATGAAAAACTGTTTTTT.

The genes are TRBV7-3 and TRBJ2-7; D may be TRBD1 or TRBD2 (5 bases each). The CDR3 spans 13 residues. Trimming pared 5 bases from V and 7 bases from J, leaving 15 bases between. Germline loops: CDR1 SGHTA, CDR2 FQGTGA. The CDR3 sequence is CASSRGVMSEQYF. The CDR3 bases are TGTGCCAGCAGCCGGGGCGTGATGAGTGAGCAGTACTTC. Full variable domain (remainder filled in from reference TRBV7-3 and TRBJ2-7): GAGVSQTPSNKVTEKGKYVELRCDPISGHTALYWYRQSLGQGPEFLIYFQGTGAADDSGLPNDRFFAVRPEGSVSTLKIQRTERGDSAVYLCASSRGVMSEQYFGPGTRLTVT.

The V gene is TRBV20-1, the J gene TRBJ2-3, with TRBD2 matching over 12 bases. The CDR3 runs to 17 residues. Germline V gene sequence: CDR1 DFQATT, CDR2 SNEGSKA (reference sequence). V shed 5 bases and J 6 bases; nucleotides not matched to a gene: 15. The CDR3 DNA follows: TGCAGTGCTCGCATTTTTCTAGCGGGAGGGCCTGTGGATACGCAGTATTTT. Residues: CSARIFLAGGPVDTQYF.

This clonotype was counted only a few times. The chain combines TRBV7-2 with TRBJ2-5; 11 bases fit TRBD2. The CDR3 totals 14 residues. The germline V gene encodes CDR1 SGHTA and CDR2 FQGNSA. The trim removed 8 bases at V and 4 bases at J, leaving 6 bases unmatched. The CDR3 sequence is CASGASGGRETQYF. As DNA, the CDR3 is TGTGCCAGCGGGGCTAGCGGGGGGCGAGAGACCCAGTACTTC.